Listed below are T cell receptor beta chains from one sample, sequenced in a study of OX40 agonist ivuxolimab in advanced cancers. The data were produced by immunoSEQ multiplex PCR, yet TCRdb's version contains in-frame clones alone and is incomplete. The sample includes about 96,000 clones, approximately 80% of them seen just once. This specimen was CD4+ or CD8+ T cells sorted from blood, taken in a trial of the OX40 agonist ivuxolimab. The receptors originated from an adult with an advanced solid tumor such as melanoma, head and neck, liver or kidney cancer. Both conserved end residues are part of each CDR3. A D gene is named only where the DNA matches it firmly. Clone size is given for some rows only: seen once, a few or many times, or a class if the clone is expanded.

>TRBJ1-1|-|TRBV6-1|-
CVGRSGGGRATEAFF
TGTGTCGGACGGTCTGGCGGGGGGAGGGCCACTGAAGCTTTCTTT
>TRBJ2-2|-|TRBV11-2|-
CASSPGQTGELFF
TGTGCCAGCAGCCCAGGACAAACCGGGGAGCTGTTTTTT
>TRBJ2-5|-|TRBV7-7|-
CASSLDGSQETQYF
TGTGCCAGCAGCTTAGATGGCAGTCAAGAGACCCAGTACTTC
>TRBJ2-1|-|TRBV6-5|TRBD1
CASSYGRGQGQFF
TGTGCCAGCAGTTACGGCAGGGGGCAAGGGCAGTTCTTC
>TRBJ2-7|-|TRBV12-5|-
CASGPHFGGSSYEQYF
TGTGCTAGTGGTCCCCACTTCGGCGGAAGCTCCTACGAGCAGTACTTC
>TRBJ2-7|-|TRBV10-1|TRBD1
CASSERPDREDYEQYF
TGCGCCAGCAGTGAGCGTCCGGACAGGGAAGATTACGAGCAGTACTTC
>TRBJ1-5|-|TRBV27|-
CATKHRDGSNQPQHF
TGTGCCACCAAACACAGGGACGGGAGCAATCAGCCCCAGCATTTT
>TRBJ2-2|-|TRBV18|TRBD2
CASSLQAGGPSGELFF
TGTGCCAGCTCACTTCAAGCGGGAGGGCCGTCCGGGGAGCTGTTTTTT
>TRBJ1-4|once|TRBV5-1|-
CASSLLGSEKLFF
TGCGCCAGCAGCTTGTTAGGGAGTGAAAAACTGTTTTTT
>TRBJ1-4|-|TRBV6-6|-
CASHEGHTERLFF
TGTGCCAGCCACGAGGGACATACGGAGAGGCTGTTTTTT
>TRBJ2-1|-|TRBV29-1|-
CSVPRPGLAGNEQFF
TGCAGCGTTCCGCGCCCGGGGTTAGCTGGTAATGAGCAGTTCTTC
>TRBJ2-2|-|TRBV18|-
CASSPQGSNTGELFF
TGTGCCAGCTCACCACAGGGGTCGAACACCGGGGAGCTGTTTTTT
>TRBJ2-1|-|TRBV5-6|TRBD1
CASSLVGQGYNEQFF
TGTGCCAGCAGCTTGGTGGGACAGGGGTACAATGAGCAGTTCTTC
>TRBJ2-2|-|TRBV6-4|-
CASSLSGANTGELFF
TGTGCCAGCAGCCTTAGCGGAGCAAACACCGGGGAGCTGTTTTTT
>TRBJ2-1|-|TRBV11-3|-
CASSVRSLGNEQFF
TGTGCCAGCAGCGTGCGAAGCCTTGGAAATGAGCAGTTCTTC
>TRBJ1-2|once|TRBV2|-
CASSDDLGGQRGYTF
TGTGCCAGCAGTGATGACCTGGGGGGGCAACGTGGCTACACCTTC
>TRBJ1-2|-|TRBV7-9|TRBD1
CASSDRDRFNYGYTF
TGTGCCAGCAGCGACCGGGACAGATTTAACTATGGCTACACCTTC
>TRBJ1-2|-|TRBV6-6|TRBD1
CASSLTGLDGYTF
TGTGCCAGCAGCTTGACAGGGTTAGATGGCTACACCTTC
>TRBJ1-2|-|TRBV2|-
CASKQGIEGYTF
TGTGCCAGCAAGCAGGGTATAGAGGGCTACACCTTC
>TRBJ1-5|-|TRBV10-3|-
CATDPSRNNQPQHF
TGTGCCACAGACCCCAGTCGAAACAATCAGCCCCAGCATTTT
>TRBJ2-1|-|TRBV10-2|TRBD2
CASSLAGEQGYNEQFF
TGCGCCAGCAGTTTAGCGGGAGAGCAAGGCTACAATGAGCAGTTCTTC
>TRBJ1-3|-|TRBV25-1|-
CASRINSGNTIYF
TGTGCCAGCAGGATTAACTCTGGAAACACCATATATTTT
>TRBJ1-1|-|TRBV12-5|-
CASGLSTGLSTEAFF
TGTGCTAGTGGTTTGTCCACAGGGCTCAGCACTGAAGCTTTCTTT
>TRBJ2-5|-|TRBV2|-
CASSTPDETQYF
TGTGCCAGCAGTACACCGGACGAGACCCAGTACTTC
>TRBJ1-1|-|TRBV7-2|TRBD1
CASSPGTAVIAFF
TGTGCCAGCAGCCCCGGGACAGCAGTAATAGCTTTCTTT
>TRBJ1-5|-|TRBV4-1|TRBD1
CASSQDPTGSQPQHF
TGCGCCAGCAGCCAAGATCCGACAGGGAGTCAGCCCCAGCATTTT
>TRBJ2-5|-|TRBV5-1|-
CASSSSLETQYF
TGCGCCAGCAGCTCATCTCTGGAGACCCAGTACTTC
>TRBJ2-2|-|TRBV5-6|-
CASSLDLSNTGELFF
TGTGCCAGCAGCCTGGACCTATCGAACACCGGGGAGCTGTTTTTT
>TRBJ2-3|few|TRBV6-1|TRBD2
CASRLAGVSTDTQYF
TGTGCCAGCAGGCTAGCGGGGGTTAGCACAGATACGCAGTATTTT
>TRBJ1-5|-|TRBV19|-
CASSMGRSNQPQHF
TGTGCCAGTAGTATGGGTAGGAGCAATCAGCCCCAGCATTTT
>TRBJ2-7|-|TRBV28|-
CASSGNSYEQYF
TGTGCCAGCAGCGGGAACTCCTACGAGCAGTACTTC